These 18 T cell receptor beta chains came from one sample sequenced in a study of memory CD4+ T cells and cytomegalovirus serostatus. Method: immunoSEQ multiplex PCR; TCRdb's copy keeps in-frame clones and lacks some. The sample has under 70,000 clones, about 81% seen once. The sort gate was single viable CD3+CD4+CD8-CD45RO+ cells for memory CD4+ T cells. The source material was memory CD4+ T cells from blood. All receptors derive from an adult in good health and CMV-seronegative.

The rearrangement uses TRBV7-9 and TRBJ2-7, with D perhaps TRBD2 (6 bases). The germline CDR1 and CDR2 sequences are SEHNR and FQNEAQ (reference sequence). This CDR3 is built from 14 residues. The ends were cut back, 7 bases at V and 4 bases at J, with 17 bases in the middle. The DNA of the CDR3 is TGTGCCAGCACCGGGACTTATGATCCTTACGAGCAGTACTTC. Its protein is CASTGTYDPYEQYF.

This clone showed up just once. The rearrangement links TRBV10-3 to TRBJ1-5; D gene ambiguous. This CDR3 spans 12 amino acids. Germline values: CDR1 ENHRY, CDR2 SYGVKD. V was pared by 4 bases and J by 2 bases, with 3 bases between. This CDR3 is CAISGGNQPQHF. CDR3 bases: TGTGCCATCAGTGGAGGCAATCAGCCCCAGCATTTT.

This clone was recorded once. The CDR3 region is CASSPGTGLTYEQYF. CDR3 in DNA: TGTGCCAGCAGTCCGGGGACAGGATTAACCTACGAGCAGTACTTC. This sequence joins TRBV6-6 and TRBJ2-7, with 8 bases that match TRBD1. Germline V gene data show CDR1 as MNHNY and CDR2 as SVGAGI (reference sequence). Trimming took 5 bases from V and 2 from J; bases not matched to a gene: 8. The CDR3 sequence is 15 residues long.

The chain uses TRBV6-1 and TRBJ1-1; TRBD1 might be the D (5 bases). V was trimmed by 1 base and J by 10 bases, leaving 19 bases between them. Germline CDR1 reads MNHNS; CDR2 reads SASEGT. This CDR3 has 15 residues. The chain's CDR3 is CASSEGQRGVFGAFF. The CDR3 DNA is TGTGCCAGCAGTGAAGGACAGAGAGGAGTATTCGGAGCTTTCTTT.

The genes are TRBV5-6 and TRBJ2-5; 7 positions match TRBD1. CDR1 is SGHDT and CDR2 is YYEEEE in the germline V gene. The CDR3 is 15 residues long. J was trimmed by 2 bases and V by 2 bases; bases with no gene match: 6. The CDR3 region is CASSFGTAKQETQYF. The CDR3 nucleotides read TGTGCCAGCAGCTTCGGGACAGCGAAGCAAGAGACCCAGTACTTC. The full variable domain, completed using reference TRBV5-6 and TRBJ2-5, is DAGVTQSPTHLIKTRGQQVTLRCSPKSGHDTVSWYQQALGQGPQFIFQYYEEEERQRGNFPDRFSGHQFPNYSSELNVNALLLGDSALYLCASSFGTAKQETQYFGPGTRLLVL.

This chain joins TRBV28 and TRBJ1-2; no reliable D call. CDR3 size: 11 residues. The V end lost 8 bases, the J end lost 5 bases, and 9 bases lay between the germline ends. Per germline, CDR1 MDHEN and CDR2 SYDVKM. CDR3 sequence: CASGVGYGYTF. The CDR3 coding sequence is TGTGCCAGCGGGGTAGGGTATGGCTACACCTTC.

The chain couples TRBV11-3 to TRBJ2-7; D ambiguous. With 3 bases removed from V and 5 bases from J, the gap between germline ends came to 8 bases. CDR1 SGHNT and CDR2 YENEEA come from the germline V gene. This CDR3 has 12 residues. The CDR3 protein is CASSFSGDEQYF. DNA of the CDR3: TGTGCCAGCAGCTTCTCGGGCGACGAGCAGTACTTC. The full variable domain, completed using reference TRBV11-3 and TRBJ2-7, is EAGVVQSPRYKIIEKKQPVAFWCNPISGHNTLYWYLQNLGQGPELLIRYENEEAVDDSQLPKDRFSAERLKGVDSTLKIQPAELGDSAVYLCASSFSGDEQYFGPGTRLTVT.

The chain combines TRBV19 with TRBJ1-4; 9 positions agree with TRBD1. Germline CDR1 is LNHDA and CDR2 is SQIVND (reference sequence). V shed 7 bases, J shed 2 bases, and the junction held 11 bases outside the gene matches. The CDR3 covers 17 residues. This chain's CDR3 is CASKPVGQGLTNEKLFF. The CDR3 nucleotides read TGTGCCAGTAAACCCGTGGGACAGGGCCTGACTAATGAAAAACTGTTTTTT. The complete variable domain, with remaining parts taken from reference TRBV19 and TRBJ1-4, reads DGGITQSPKYLFRKEGQNVTLSCEQNLNHDAMYWYRQDPGQGLRLIYYSQIVNDFQKGDIAEGYSVSREKKESFPLTVTSAQKNPTAFYLCASKPVGQGLTNEKLFFGSGTQLSVL.

This clone was observed a single time. The rearrangement links TRBV7-3 to TRBJ1-2; TRBD1 is a possible D gene (5 bases). The CDR3 covers 14 residues. The V and J ends lost 5 bases and 10 bases respectively, with 20 bases between them. Germline values: CDR1 SGHTA, CDR2 FQGTGA. The CDR3 loop is CASSARESPFSYTF. In nucleotides, the CDR3 is TGTGCCAGCAGCGCCAGGGAGTCTCCCTTCTCCTACACCTTC.

The V call is TRBV5-6, the J call TRBJ2-3; 9 positions agree with TRBD1. The V gene end was trimmed by 5 bases and the J gene end by 4 bases; junction bases not matched to a gene: 11. The CDR3 is 16 residues long. From germline, CDR1 is SGHDT and CDR2 YYEEEE. The CDR3 bases are TGTGCCAGCAGGTCGTTCGGACAGGGGTACGCAGATACGCAGTATTTT. As protein: CASRSFGQGYADTQYF.

This clone was seen only a few times. Different DNA sequences within this sample yield the same CDR3. V gene TRBV6-1 combines with J gene TRBJ2-5; D not certain. V lost 1 base, J lost 5 bases, and 11 bases lay in between. Germline V gene lookup returns CDR1 MNHNS and CDR2 SASEGT. This CDR3 is 14 amino acids long. The CDR3 DNA follows: TGTGCCAGCAGTGAAGACCCCGGGCGGGAGACCCAGTACTTC. Protein sequence: CASSEDPGRETQYF.

The V call is TRBV19, the J call TRBJ2-1; TRBD2 aligns across 9 bases. The CDR3 has 15 amino acids. Trimming took 5 bases from V and 7 from J; bases not matched to a gene: 9. The V gene's germline CDR1 is LNHDA and CDR2 SQIVND (reference sequence). CDR3 loop: CASSVFAGGGNEQFF. CDR3 DNA: TGTGCCAGTAGTGTTTTCGCGGGAGGGGGGAATGAGCAGTTCTTC.

The chain recombines TRBV6-5 with TRBJ2-1, with 9 bases that match TRBD2. In germline, CDR1 is MNHEY, CDR2 SVGAGI. V gave up 3 bases and J gave up 5 bases; unmatched junction bases: 5. The CDR3 is 15 amino acids. The CDR3 sequence is CASSYSGRGNNEQFF. The CDR3 nucleotides are TGTGCCAGCAGTTATAGCGGGAGAGGGAACAATGAGCAGTTCTTC.

J is TRBJ1-2 and V is TRBV6-5, with a weak D call TRBD1 (5 bases). CDR3 length: 13 residues. CDR1 MNHEY and CDR2 SVGAGI come from the germline V gene. V dropped 2 bases and J dropped 2 bases, with 6 bases sitting between them. CDR3 residues: CASSYEGNYGYTF. In nucleotides, the CDR3 is TGTGCCAGCAGTTACGAGGGGAACTATGGCTACACCTTC.

The J gene is TRBJ2-5, the V gene TRBV7-2, with 14 positions matching TRBD2. Per germline, CDR1 SGHTA and CDR2 FQGNSA. This CDR3 is 16 amino acids long. Trimming at V came to 5 bases and at J to 4 bases, leaving 6 bases not matched to a gene. The CDR3 bases are TGTGCCAGCAGCCGGGGACTAGCGGGAGCAAGAGAGACCCAGTACTTC. Amino acids: CASSRGLAGARETQYF.

V usage is TRBV10-3 and J usage is TRBJ1-3; a possible D gene is TRBD1 (5 bases). The germline gives CDR1 ENHRY, CDR2 SYGVKD. The CDR3 has 13 residues. V lost 5 bases and J lost 4, with 9 bases in between. CDR3 nucleotides: TGTGCCATCAGTCTCGCAGGGGGAAACACCATATATTTT. It encodes CAISLAGGNTIYF.

The chain links TRBV30 to TRBJ1-1, with 8 bases that match TRBD1. Trimming cost V 3 bases and J 0 bases; bases outside gene matches: 3. CDR3 length: 14 amino acids. Germline V gene sequence: CDR1 GTSNPN, CDR2 SVGIG (reference sequence). This chain's CDR3 is CAWRWGQVNTEAFF. CDR3 in DNA: TGTGCCTGGAGGTGGGGACAGGTGAACACTGAAGCTTTCTTT.

The chain uses TRBV5-4 and TRBJ2-2, with D perhaps TRBD2 (6 bases). The CDR3 loop spans 17 amino acids. Trimming left V 0 bases short and J 5 bases short, with 17 bases between. CDR1 and CDR2 from the germline V gene are SGHNT and YYREEE (reference sequence). This CDR3 reads CASSLGWGEGETGELFF. The CDR3 coding sequence is TGTGCCAGCAGCTTGGGATGGGGGGAAGGGGAAACCGGGGAGCTGTTTTTT.